This TCR beta chain was recorded in a study of blood T cell repertoires in COVID-19 (dated by TCRdb to the early 2020s). Describing the broader study: The collaborator samples originated in the United States, Italy and Spain and spanned the acute and convalescent phases of COVID-19. The prospective study material was composed of cDNA or gDNA derived from T cells, B-cell-depleted T cells, or PBMCs. Subjects who had been exposed to COVID-19, were actively infected with it, or had recovered from it provided the deeply sampled blood TCRbeta repertoires that made up the dataset. The repertoires were released in a freely available public database intended as a resource for research on the immune response to SARS-CoV-2. The samples were drawn from the first 160 participants of the ongoing ImmuneRACE study and from some 1,300 subjects provided by 6 global collaborators. The sample metadata nearly always contained a de-identified subject ID, COVID-19 status, age in years and sex. Where available, HLA class I and class II types were taken from metadata supplied by the sample provider and were not determined by assay-based typing. Results and caveats for the whole study, not just this receptor: How much clinical and demographic metadata was included differed by source and by participant, and the metadata was provided uncurated.

Concerning this clone: What this receptor recognizes is not known. Base quality data are lacking; no much larger clone is found one base away.

TCRbeta CDR3 regions were amplified from genomic DNA by means of the immunoSEQ Assay, a bias-controlled multiplex PCR. Regarding the original processing steps: The number of nucleated cells in each sample was estimated from the amplification of reference gene primers within the assay. To quantify the absolute abundance of each unique TCRbeta CDR3 rearrangement, sequence reads were collapsed and filtered. For each sample, productive Simpson clonality was calculated as the square root of Simpson's diversity index over productive rearrangements. In TCRdb, the immuneACCESS table is reduced to in-frame sequences with V and J assigned. These tables do not hold every clone; where another copy was compared, an unresolved V gene accounts for under half, and the others remain unexplained. The V and J calls and clone size come from that table; D and trimming were worked out from the DNA. In all, the sample holds tens of thousands of clones, and 81% of those were seen once. The leading ten clones occupy 25% of the sample.

There are 13 amino acids in the CDR3, from cysteine to phenylalanine inclusive. Kept here is only the CDR3 DNA, which spans 39 bases and is read in frame from base 1. Cut back by 5 bases and 0 bases, the V and J ends lie 7 bases apart. Reading the germline V gene gives CDR1 SGHTA and CDR2 FQGNSA. Whole blood was collected in K2EDTA tubes by collaborating institutions according to the institutions' own protocols. For TCRbeta analysis, collaborators shipped samples as frozen whole blood, isolated PBMCs, or DNA extracted from either of those sample types. The TCR was taken from a man older than 75 with active or convalescent COVID-19. Input material: peripheral blood. Recombination connected TRBV7-2 to TRBJ1-1; the D gene identity is not certain. CDR3 reads: CASSRDLNTEAFF. The bases read TGTGCCAGCAGCCGGGATCTGAACACTGAAGCTTTCTTT.